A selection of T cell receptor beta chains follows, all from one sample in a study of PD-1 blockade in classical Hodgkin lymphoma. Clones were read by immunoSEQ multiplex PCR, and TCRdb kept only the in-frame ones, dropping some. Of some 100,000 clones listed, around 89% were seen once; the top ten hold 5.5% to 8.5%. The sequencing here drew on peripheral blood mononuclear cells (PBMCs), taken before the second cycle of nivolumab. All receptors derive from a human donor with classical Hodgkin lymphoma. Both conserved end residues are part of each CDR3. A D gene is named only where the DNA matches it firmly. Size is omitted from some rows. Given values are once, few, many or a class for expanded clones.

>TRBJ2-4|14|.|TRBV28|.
CASSLLSGEDIQYF
TGTGCCAGCAGTCTCCTGTCGGGGGAGGACATTCAGTACTTC
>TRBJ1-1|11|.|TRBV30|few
CAWSVADEAFF
TGTGCCTGGAGTGTAGCAGATGAAGCTTTCTTT
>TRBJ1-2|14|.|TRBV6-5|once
CASTPFQGYGGYTF
TGTGCCAGCACACCCTTCCAGGGATACGGGGGCTACACCTTC
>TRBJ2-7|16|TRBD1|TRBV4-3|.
CASSQDRTGPSYEQYF
TGCGCCAGCAGCCAAGATCGGACAGGGCCGTCCTACGAGCAGTACTTC
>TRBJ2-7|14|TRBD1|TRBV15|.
CATSRDRDRAEQYF
TGTGCCACCAGCAGAGACCGGGACAGGGCCGAGCAGTACTTC
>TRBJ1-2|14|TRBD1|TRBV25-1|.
CASRTAGQGGGYTF
TGTGCCAGCAGGACGGCAGGACAGGGAGGCGGCTACACCTTC
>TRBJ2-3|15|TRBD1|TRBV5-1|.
CASSTGTGKTDTQYF
TGCGCCAGCAGCACCGGGACAGGGAAGACAGATACGCAGTATTTT
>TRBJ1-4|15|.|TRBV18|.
CASSSTGISNEKLFF
TGTGCCAGCTCATCGACGGGGATATCTAATGAAAAACTGTTTTTT
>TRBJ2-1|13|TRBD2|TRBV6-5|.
CASRRGEWDEQFF
TGTGCCAGCAGGCGGGGGGAGTGGGATGAGCAGTTCTTC
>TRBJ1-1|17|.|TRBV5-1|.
CASSFGLGGSLGTEAFF
TGCGCCAGCAGCTTTGGTCTGGGCGGGTCCCTGGGCACTGAAGCTTTCTTT
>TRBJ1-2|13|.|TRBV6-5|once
CASSTDRDYGCTF
TGTGCCAGCAGTACCGACAGAGACTATGGCTGCACCTTC
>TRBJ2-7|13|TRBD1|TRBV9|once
CASSFRTGTEQYF
TGTGCCAGCAGCTTTCGGACAGGTACCGAGCAGTACTTC
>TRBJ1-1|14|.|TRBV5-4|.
CASSWINSNTEAFF
TGTGCCAGCAGCTGGATCAACAGTAACACTGAAGCTTTCTTT
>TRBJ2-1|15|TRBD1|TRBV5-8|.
CASSPPGTGVGEQFF
TGTGCCAGCAGCCCCCCAGGGACAGGGGTCGGTGAGCAGTTCTTC
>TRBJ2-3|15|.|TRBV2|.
CASSDLGSGTDTQYF
TGTGCCAGCAGTGATTTGGGCAGCGGCACAGATACGCAGTATTTT
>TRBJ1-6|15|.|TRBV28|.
CASEGPHSYNSPLHF
TGTGCCAGTGAAGGGCCTCACTCCTATAATTCACCCCTCCACTTT
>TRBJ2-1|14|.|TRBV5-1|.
CASSPPQGHNEQFF
TGCGCCAGCAGCCCACCACAGGGCCACAATGAGCAGTTCTTC
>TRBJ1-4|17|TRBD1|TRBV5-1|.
CASSPGTGGGTNEKLFF
TGCGCCAGCAGCCCCGGGACAGGGGGCGGCACTAATGAAAAACTGTTTTTT
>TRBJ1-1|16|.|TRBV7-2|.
CASSWAGGTMNTEAFF
TGTGCCAGCAGCTGGGCGGGAGGGACGATGAACACTGAAGCTTTCTTT
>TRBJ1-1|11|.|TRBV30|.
CAWRWVTEAFF
TGTGCCTGGAGATGGGTCACTGAAGCTTTCTTT
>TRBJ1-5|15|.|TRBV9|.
CASSVGGGGSQPQHF
TGTGCCAGCAGCGTAGGGGGAGGGGGTAGTCAGCCCCAGCATTTT
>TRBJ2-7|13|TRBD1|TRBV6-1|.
CASTRDRFYEQYF
TGTGCCAGCACCCGGGACAGGTTCTACGAGCAGTACTTC
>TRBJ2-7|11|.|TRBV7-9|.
CASSQGGEQYF
TGTGCCAGCAGCCAGGGAGGCGAGCAGTACTTC
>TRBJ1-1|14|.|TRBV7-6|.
CASSLNSGGTEAFF
TGTGCCAGCAGCTTAAATTCGGGTGGCACTGAAGCTTTCTTT
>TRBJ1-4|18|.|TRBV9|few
CASSVGISGVATNEKLFF
TGTGCCAGCAGCGTAGGGATTTCGGGGGTTGCAACTAATGAAAAACTGTTTTTT
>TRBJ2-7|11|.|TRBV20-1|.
CSAGDHLEQYF
TGCAGTGCTGGGGACCATCTCGAGCAGTACTTC
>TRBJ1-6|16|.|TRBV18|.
CASSVSSSSYNSPLHF
TGTGCCAGCTCAGTGTCATCCAGCTCCTATAATTCACCCCTCCACTTT
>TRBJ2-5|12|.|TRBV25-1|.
CAVVVGFETQYF
TGTGCCGTCGTGGTGGGCTTCGAGACCCAGTACTTC
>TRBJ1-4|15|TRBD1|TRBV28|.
CASSPRDRINEKLFF
TGTGCCAGCAGCCCCCGGGACAGGATTAATGAAAAACTGTTTTTT
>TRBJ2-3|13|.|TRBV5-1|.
CASSLDDVSTQYF
TGCGCCAGCAGCTTGGACGACGTTAGTACGCAGTATTTT
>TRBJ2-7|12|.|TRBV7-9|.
CASSPRGYEQYF
TGTGCCAGCAGCCCTCGGGGATACGAGCAGTACTTC
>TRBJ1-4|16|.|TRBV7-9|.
CASSFTGFATNEKLFF
TGTGCCAGCAGCTTCACAGGGTTTGCAACTAATGAAAAACTGTTTTTT
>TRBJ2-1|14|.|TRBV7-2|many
CASSLVFGYNEQFF
TGTGCCAGCAGCTTAGTATTTGGCTACAATGAGCAGTTCTTC
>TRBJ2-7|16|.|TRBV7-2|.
CASSLSGILSSYEQYF
TGTGCCAGCAGCTTGTCCGGGATACTGAGCTCCTACGAGCAGTACTTC
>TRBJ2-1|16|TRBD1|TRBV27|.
CASSLRGPHTYNEQFF
TGTGCCAGCAGTCTCAGGGGGCCGCATACCTACAATGAGCAGTTCTTC
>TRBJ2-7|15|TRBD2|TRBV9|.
CASSVGLADTYEQYF
TGTGCCAGCAGCGTGGGACTAGCGGATACCTACGAGCAGTACTTC
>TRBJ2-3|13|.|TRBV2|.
CASSNPDTDTQYF
TGTGCCAGCAGTAATCCCGACACAGATACGCAGTATTTT
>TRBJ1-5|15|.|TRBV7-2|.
CASSLELGSNQPQHF
TGTGCCAGCAGCTTAGAATTAGGGAGCAATCAGCCCCAGCATTTT
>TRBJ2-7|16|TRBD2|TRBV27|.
CASSPTGLADSYEQYF
TGTGCCAGCAGTCCCACGGGACTAGCGGACTCCTACGAGCAGTACTTC
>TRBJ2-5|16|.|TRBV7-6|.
CASSLGGGDWQETQYF
TGTGCCAGCAGCTTAGGAGGCGGGGATTGGCAAGAGACCCAGTACTTC
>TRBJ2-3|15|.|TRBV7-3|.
CASSSTAGRLDTQYF
TGTGCCAGCAGCTCTACTGCCGGCCGTCTCGATACGCAGTATTTT
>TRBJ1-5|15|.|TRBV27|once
CASSRTGAGNRPQHF
TGTGCCAGCAGTCGTACCGGGGCTGGAAATCGGCCCCAGCATTTT
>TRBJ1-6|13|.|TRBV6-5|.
CASSYGEESPLHF
TGTGCCAGCAGTTACGGTGAAGAGTCACCCCTCCACTTT
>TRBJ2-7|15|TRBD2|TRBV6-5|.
CASSGRTSGEYEQYF
TGTGCCAGCAGTGGCCGGACTAGCGGGGAGTACGAGCAGTACTTC
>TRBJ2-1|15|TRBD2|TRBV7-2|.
CASSLAGTSGHEQFF
TGTGCCAGCAGCTTAGCCGGGACTAGTGGCCATGAGCAGTTCTTC
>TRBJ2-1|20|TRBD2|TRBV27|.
CASSSPLTGLAPYAHNEQFF
TGTGCCAGCAGCTCCCCATTGACTGGACTAGCCCCGTATGCCCACAATGAGCAGTTCTTC
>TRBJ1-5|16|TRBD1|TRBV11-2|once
CASSFDRGLGNQPQHF
TGTGCCAGCAGCTTCGACAGGGGACTGGGCAATCAGCCCCAGCATTTT
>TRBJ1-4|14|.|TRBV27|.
CASRTFATNEKLFF
TGTGCCAGCAGGACCTTCGCTACTAATGAAAAACTGTTTTTT
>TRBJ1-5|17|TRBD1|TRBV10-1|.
CASSVPQGEYSNQPQHF
TGCGCCAGCAGTGTACCACAGGGGGAATATAGCAATCAGCCCCAGCATTTT
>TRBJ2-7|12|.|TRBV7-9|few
CASSPSSYEQYF
TGTGCCAGCAGCCCTAGCTCCTACGAGCAGTACTTC
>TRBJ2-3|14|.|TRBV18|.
CASSPGQTIDTQYF
TGTGCCAGCTCACCCGGACAGACCATCGATACGCAGTATTTT